This T cell receptor (beta chain) stems from a study of Ad26.COV2.S vaccination and SARS-CoV-2 variants (dated by TCRdb to about 2021). Study-wide context: Donors in the vaccine arm were drawn from COV1001, a phase I-IIa trial of Ad26.COV2.S in healthy adults that was multicentre, randomized, double-blind and placebo-controlled. Throughout the experiments and outcome assessment, investigators stayed blinded to trial group allocation. A total of around 32 samples were included in the TCR-sequenced set, comprising around 19 Ad26.COV2.S vaccine recipients, 5 placebo recipients and 8 SARS-CoV-2 convalescent individuals. Ad26.COV2.S was administered intramuscularly at 5 x 10^10 or 1 x 10^11 viral particles, either as a single shot or as two shots given 56 days apart. The specificity and breadth of SARS-CoV-2-reactive T cell receptors after Ad26.COV2.S vaccination were assessed by TCRbeta repertoire sequencing. Trial participants were randomized into five groups of five, in which low-dose or high-dose Ad26.COV2.S was given once or twice, or placebo was given on both occasions.

Concerning this clone itself: Its specific antigen is unknown. Qualities for individual bases were not recorded, and no much larger clone is one base off.

The immunoSEQ Assay was the method used to sequence TCRbeta CDR3 regions. After extraction, genomic DNA underwent amplification by bias-controlled multiplex PCR, followed by high-throughput sequencing. Under the source paper's analysis protocol: To quantify the absolute abundance of every unique TCRbeta CDR3 region, sequences were collapsed and filtered. T cell fraction was estimated by normalization of TCRbeta template counts to usable DNA, with usable DNA being measured through amplification of reference genes present in all nucleated cells. Repertoire TCRs were annotated as SARS-CoV-2-specific when V gene, CDR3 amino acid sequence and J gene were exactly matched to a known reactive TCR set. The reference SARS-CoV-2 TCR set came from MIRA and was filtered for enrichment in COVID-19-positive ImmuneCODE repertoires, removing public or cross-reactive TCRs. Based on the MIRA antigens, annotated TCRs were further analysed at the level of specific ORF or position within ORF. Breadth was defined as annotated unique rearrangements over total unique productive rearrangements; depth was the summed frequency of those rearrangements. Two-sided Wilcoxon rank-sum tests were applied when comparing TCR breadth between groups. Entries here come from immuneACCESS through TCRdb and include only in-frame sequences with V and J called. Some clones fail to appear in such tables; in the studies checked, an unresolved V gene covers under half of the shortfall, and the cause of the remainder is unknown. V, J and clone size are taken as reported in that table, and D and trimming were inferred from the DNA itself. In this sample the table shows some 250,000 clones, approximately 87% of which occur a single time. Clones ranked in the top ten supply about 10% of the sample.

Relative to germline, V is missing 5 bases and J is missing 5 bases, with 9 bases of the junction outside any gene match. The CDR3 covers 15 residues, taking in both the cysteine and the phenylalanine. Only the CDR3 portion is preserved as DNA: 45 bases, with reading frame beginning at the first base. For CDR1 and CDR2, the germline V gene (reference sequence) lists SEHNR and FQNEAQ. What the treatment or condition label conveys for this sample: some 19 received Ad26.COV2.S at low or high dose, single or two shots; about 5 received placebo; per-sample allocation not given. Repertoires of vaccine and placebo recipients were sequenced from samples taken on day 63 after the first injection. Between 29 July and 7 August 2020, Cohort 1b enrolled approximately 26 adults aged 18-55 years at one site in Boston, USA. Ad26.COV2.S consisted of a replication-incompetent adenovirus type 26 vector by which a prefusion-stabilized SARS-CoV-2 spike protein from the original Wuhan strain was expressed.

What the study reported, not specific to this receptor: Ad26.COV2.S recipients had higher spike-specific TCR breadth than placebo recipients (P = 0.0014). Vaccine and placebo recipients had comparable non-spike TCR breadth, which fits with the vaccine containing only spike. After vaccination, spike-specific CD8+ and CD4+ T cell responses were reported to show substantial breadth. The authors noted that the TCR breadth and depth analyses may have underestimated total T cell responses. The study lacked the statistical power to compare responses across vaccine doses or regimens.

This sample comprised peripheral blood, obtained in a trial of Ad26.COV2.S vaccine versus placebo. Rearrangement joined TRBV7-9 to TRBJ2-5; TRBD1 lines up with 9 middle nucleotides. The receptor comes from a person between 18 and 65 years old who received the Ad26.COV2.S COVID-19 vaccine or a placebo. The bases are TGTGCCAGCAGCCGGGACAGGGCCAAGGAGGAGACCCAGTACTTC. Its amino acids are CASSRDRAKEETQYF.